This T cell receptor (beta chain) was identified during a study of early T cells in non-severe SARS-CoV-2 infection. TCRdb called the 5' RACE reads again in MiXCR, with one record for every CDR3 protein. This table has 50,000 to 75,000 distinct CDR3 sequences, 5% to 6.5% appearing once. Germline-derived CDR1 and CDR2 are MNHEY and SVGEGT. Trimming took 4 bases from V and 1 from J, leaving 10 bases between them. The CDR3 contains 14 residues. This clonotype came up many times. The gene calls are TRBV6-2 or TRBV6-3 and TRBJ2-5; D unresolved. The TCR sequence derives from an adult who was a healthcare worker with PCR-confirmed SARS-CoV-2 infection or an uninfected control (not recorded which). The sequences come from whole blood, collected at baseline. The CDR3 coding sequence is TGTGCCAGCAGTTCTGGATTCCTCCAAGAGACCCAGTACTTC. This translates into CASSSGFLQETQYF.